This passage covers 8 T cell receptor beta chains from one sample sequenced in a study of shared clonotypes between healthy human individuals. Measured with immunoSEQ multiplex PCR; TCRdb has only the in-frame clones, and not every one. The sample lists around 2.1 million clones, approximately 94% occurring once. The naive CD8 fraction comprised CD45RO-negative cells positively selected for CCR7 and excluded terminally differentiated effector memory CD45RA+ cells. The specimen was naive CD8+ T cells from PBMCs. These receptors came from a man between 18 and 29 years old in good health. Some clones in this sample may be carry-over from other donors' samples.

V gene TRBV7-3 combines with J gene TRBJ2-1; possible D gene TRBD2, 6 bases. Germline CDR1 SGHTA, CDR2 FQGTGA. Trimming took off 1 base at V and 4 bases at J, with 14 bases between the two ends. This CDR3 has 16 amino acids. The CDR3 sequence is CASSLIRRGLYNEQFF. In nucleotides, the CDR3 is TGTGCCAGCAGCTTAATTCGGCGGGGACTTTACAATGAGCAGTTCTTC.

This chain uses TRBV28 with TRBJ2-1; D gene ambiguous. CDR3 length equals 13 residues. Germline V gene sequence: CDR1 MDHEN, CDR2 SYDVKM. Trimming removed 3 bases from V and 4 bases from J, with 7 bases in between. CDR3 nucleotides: TGTGCCAGCAGTTTTAGCCAATACAATGAGCAGTTCTTC. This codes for CASSFSQYNEQFF.

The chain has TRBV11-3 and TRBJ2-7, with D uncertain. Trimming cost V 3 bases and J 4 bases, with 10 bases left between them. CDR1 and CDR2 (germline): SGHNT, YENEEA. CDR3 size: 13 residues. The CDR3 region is CASSFGIGYEQYF. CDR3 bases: TGTGCCAGCAGCTTTGGCATAGGGTACGAGCAGTACTTC. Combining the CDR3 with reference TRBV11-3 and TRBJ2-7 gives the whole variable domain EAGVVQSPRYKIIEKKQPVAFWCNPISGHNTLYWYLQNLGQGPELLIRYENEEAVDDSQLPKDRFSAERLKGVDSTLKIQPAELGDSAVYLCASSFGIGYEQYFGPGTRLTVT.

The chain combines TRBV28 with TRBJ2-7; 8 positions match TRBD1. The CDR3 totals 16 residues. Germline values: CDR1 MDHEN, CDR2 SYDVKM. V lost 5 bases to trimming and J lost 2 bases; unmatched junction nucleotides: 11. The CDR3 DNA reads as TGTGCCAGCAGTCTTCTAACGGACAGGGTTGCCTACGAGCAGTACTTC. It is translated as CASSLLTDRVAYEQYF.

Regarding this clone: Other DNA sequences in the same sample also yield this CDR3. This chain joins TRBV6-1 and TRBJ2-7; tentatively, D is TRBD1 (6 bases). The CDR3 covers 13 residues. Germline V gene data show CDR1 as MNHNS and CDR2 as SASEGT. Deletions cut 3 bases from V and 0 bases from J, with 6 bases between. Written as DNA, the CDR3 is TGTGCCAGCAGTGAGACAGGCTCCTACGAGCAGTACTTC. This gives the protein CASSETGSYEQYF.

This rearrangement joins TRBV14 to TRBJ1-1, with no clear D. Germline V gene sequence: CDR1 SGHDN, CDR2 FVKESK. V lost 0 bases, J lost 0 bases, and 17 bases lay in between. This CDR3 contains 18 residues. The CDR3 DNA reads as TGTGCCAGCAGCCAAGATCCACTCCGGGCAGGATTGAACACTGAAGCTTTCTTT. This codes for CASSQDPLRAGLNTEAFF.

The CDR3 bases are TGTGCCAGCAGTACTGGGTATAATTCACCCCTCCACTTT. It is translated as CASSTGYNSPLHF. The chain combines TRBV6-5 with TRBJ1-6, with D hard to call. V lost 5 bases and J 4 bases, leaving 6 bases between the germline ends. This CDR3 spans 13 amino acids. Germline V gives CDR1 MNHEY, CDR2 SVGAGI.

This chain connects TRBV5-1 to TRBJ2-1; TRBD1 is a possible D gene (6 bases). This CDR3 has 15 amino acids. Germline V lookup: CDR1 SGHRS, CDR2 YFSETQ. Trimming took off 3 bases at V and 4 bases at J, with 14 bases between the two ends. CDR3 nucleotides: TGCGCCAGCAGCTCCCGAAATGGACAGTACAATGAGCAGTTCTTC. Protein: CASSSRNGQYNEQFF.